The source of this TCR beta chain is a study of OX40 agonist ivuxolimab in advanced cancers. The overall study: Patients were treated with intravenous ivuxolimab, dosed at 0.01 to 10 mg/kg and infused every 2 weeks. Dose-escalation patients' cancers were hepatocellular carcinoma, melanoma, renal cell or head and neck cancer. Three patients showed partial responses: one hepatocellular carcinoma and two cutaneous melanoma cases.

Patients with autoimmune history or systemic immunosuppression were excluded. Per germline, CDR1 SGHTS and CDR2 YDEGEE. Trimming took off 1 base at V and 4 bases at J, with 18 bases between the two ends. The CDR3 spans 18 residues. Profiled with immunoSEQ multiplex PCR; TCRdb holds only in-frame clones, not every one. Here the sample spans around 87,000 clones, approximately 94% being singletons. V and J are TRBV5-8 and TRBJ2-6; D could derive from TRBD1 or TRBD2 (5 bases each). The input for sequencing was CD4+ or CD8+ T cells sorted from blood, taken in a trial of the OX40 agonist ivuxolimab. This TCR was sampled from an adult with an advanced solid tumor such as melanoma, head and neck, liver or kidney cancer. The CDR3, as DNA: TGTGCCAGCAGCTTGTACCTTCGGGGCGCGGTAGGGGCCAACGTCCTGACTTTC. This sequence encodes CASSLYLRGAVGANVLTF.